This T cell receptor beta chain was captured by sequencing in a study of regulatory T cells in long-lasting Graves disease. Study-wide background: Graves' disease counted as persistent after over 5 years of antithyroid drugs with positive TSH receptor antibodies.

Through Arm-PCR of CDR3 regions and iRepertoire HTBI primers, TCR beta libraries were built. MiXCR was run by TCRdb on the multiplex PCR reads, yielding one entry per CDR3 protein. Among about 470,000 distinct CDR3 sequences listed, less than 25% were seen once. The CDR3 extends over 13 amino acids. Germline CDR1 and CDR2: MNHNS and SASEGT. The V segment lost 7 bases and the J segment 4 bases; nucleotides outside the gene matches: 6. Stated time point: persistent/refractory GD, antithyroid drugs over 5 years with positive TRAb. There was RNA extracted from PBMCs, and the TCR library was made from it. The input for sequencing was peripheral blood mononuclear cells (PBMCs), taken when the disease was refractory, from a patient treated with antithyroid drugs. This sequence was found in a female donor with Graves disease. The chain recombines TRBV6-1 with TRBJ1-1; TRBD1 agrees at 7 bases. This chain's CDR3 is CASMYRGGTEAFF. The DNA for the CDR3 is TGTGCCAGCATGTACAGGGGTGGCACTGAAGCTTTCTTT.